This T cell receptor beta chain was identified in a study of CD4+ T cells in melanoma. Broader study findings: A reported correlation linked neoantigen-specific CD4+ T cells to CD8+, macrophage and B cell function. Diverse differentiation states were reported for melanoma neoantigen-specific CD4+ T cells.

The method was immunoSEQ multiplex PCR; TCRdb's version includes in-frame clones alone and lacks a portion of them. The profile covers around 130,000 clones, with about 90% appearing a single time and 1.5% taken by the ten largest. Notes on this clone: The antigen remains undetermined.

The source of this sequence is a human donor with melanoma.

CDR3 sequence: CASSSLGGRYEQYF. The CDR3 bases are TGTGCCAGCAGCTCCCTAGGTGGCAGATACGAGCAGTACTTC. This chain connects TRBV7-6 to TRBJ2-7; D is undetermined. Trimming left V 4 bases short and J 4 bases short, with 14 bases between. Germline loops: CDR1 SGHVS, CDR2 FNYEAQ. The CDR3 consists of 14 residues.